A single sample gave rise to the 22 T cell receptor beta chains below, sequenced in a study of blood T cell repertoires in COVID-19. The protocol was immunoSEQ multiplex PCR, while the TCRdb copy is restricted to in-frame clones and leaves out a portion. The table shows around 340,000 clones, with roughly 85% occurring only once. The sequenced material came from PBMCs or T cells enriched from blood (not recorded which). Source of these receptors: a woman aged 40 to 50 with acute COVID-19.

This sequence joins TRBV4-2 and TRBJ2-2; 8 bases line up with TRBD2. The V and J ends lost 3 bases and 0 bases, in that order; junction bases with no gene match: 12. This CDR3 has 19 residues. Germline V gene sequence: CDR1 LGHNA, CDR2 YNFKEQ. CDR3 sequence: CASSHDGRGGRANTGELFF. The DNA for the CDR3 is TGTGCCAGCAGCCACGACGGCCGGGGGGGCCGGGCGAACACCGGGGAGCTGTTTTTT.

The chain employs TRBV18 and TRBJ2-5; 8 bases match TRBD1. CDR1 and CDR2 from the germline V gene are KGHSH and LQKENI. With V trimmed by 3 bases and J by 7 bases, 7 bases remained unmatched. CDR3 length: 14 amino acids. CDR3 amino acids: CASSPKTGDATQYF. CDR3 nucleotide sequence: TGTGCCAGCTCACCGAAGACAGGGGACGCGACCCAGTACTTC.

The CDR3 sequence: CAISEGTINTGELFF. DNA of the CDR3: TGTGCCATCAGTGAGGGGACTATCAACACCGGGGAGCTGTTTTTT. The chain combines TRBV10-3 with TRBJ2-2; TRBD2 aligns across 7 bases. Per the germline V gene, CDR1 is ENHRY and CDR2 is SYGVKD. J gave up 2 bases and V 2 bases, and 2 bases lay outside the gene matches. There are 15 residues in the CDR3.

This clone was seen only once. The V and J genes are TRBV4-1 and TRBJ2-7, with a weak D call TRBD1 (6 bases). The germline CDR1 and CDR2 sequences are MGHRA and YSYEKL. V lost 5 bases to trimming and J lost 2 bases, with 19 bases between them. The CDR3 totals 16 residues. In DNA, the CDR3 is TGCGCCAGCAGCAACCCATTACAGGGTCCCACCTACGAGCAGTACTTC. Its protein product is CASSNPLQGPTYEQYF.

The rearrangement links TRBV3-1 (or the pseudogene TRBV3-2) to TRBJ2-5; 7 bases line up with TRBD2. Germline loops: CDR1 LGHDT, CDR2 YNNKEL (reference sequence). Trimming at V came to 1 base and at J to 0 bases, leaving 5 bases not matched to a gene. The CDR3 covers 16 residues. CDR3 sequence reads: CASSQGDGRYQETQYF. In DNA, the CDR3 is TGTGCCAGCAGCCAAGGGGACGGGAGGTACCAAGAGACCCAGTACTTC.

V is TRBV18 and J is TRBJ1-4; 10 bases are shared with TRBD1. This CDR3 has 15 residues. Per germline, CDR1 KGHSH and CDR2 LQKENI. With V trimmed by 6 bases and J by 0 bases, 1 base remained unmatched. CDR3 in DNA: TGTGCCAGCTCGACAGGGGGCCCAACTAATGAAAAACTGTTTTTT. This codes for CASSTGGPTNEKLFF.

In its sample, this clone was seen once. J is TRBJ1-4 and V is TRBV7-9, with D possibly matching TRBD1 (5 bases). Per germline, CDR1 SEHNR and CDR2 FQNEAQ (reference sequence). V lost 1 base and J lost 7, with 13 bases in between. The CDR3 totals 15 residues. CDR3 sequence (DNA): TGTGCCAGCAGCTTAGTGGAGGGGAGGGGTGAAAAACTGTTTTTT. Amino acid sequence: CASSLVEGRGEKLFF.

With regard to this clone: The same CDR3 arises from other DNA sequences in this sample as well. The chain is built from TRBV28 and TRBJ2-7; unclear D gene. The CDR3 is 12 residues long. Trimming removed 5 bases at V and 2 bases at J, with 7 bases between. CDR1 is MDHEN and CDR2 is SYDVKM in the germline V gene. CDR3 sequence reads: CASSLPPYEQYF. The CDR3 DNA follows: TGTGCCAGCAGTCTACCCCCCTACGAGCAGTACTTC.

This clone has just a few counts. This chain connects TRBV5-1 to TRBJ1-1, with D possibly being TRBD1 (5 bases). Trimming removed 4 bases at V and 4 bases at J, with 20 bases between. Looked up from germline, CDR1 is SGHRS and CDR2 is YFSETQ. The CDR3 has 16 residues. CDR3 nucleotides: TGCGCCAGCAGCGCTTTCGTTTCGGGGGGTGGCACTGAAGCTTTCTTT. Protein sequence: CASSAFVSGGGTEAFF.

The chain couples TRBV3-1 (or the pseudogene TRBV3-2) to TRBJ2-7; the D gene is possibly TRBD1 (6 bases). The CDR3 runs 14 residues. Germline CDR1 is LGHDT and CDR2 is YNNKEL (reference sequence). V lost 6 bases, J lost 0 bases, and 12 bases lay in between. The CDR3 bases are TGTGCCAGCAGTAAAAGGGGGAGCTCCTACGAGCAGTACTTC. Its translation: CASSKRGSSYEQYF.

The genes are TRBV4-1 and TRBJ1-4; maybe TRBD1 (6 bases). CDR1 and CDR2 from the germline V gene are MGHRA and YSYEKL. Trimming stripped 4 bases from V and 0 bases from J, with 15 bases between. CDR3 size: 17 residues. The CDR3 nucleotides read TGCGCCAGCAGCCTAGGACAGAGGGGCACAACTAATGAAAAACTGTTTTTT. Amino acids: CASSLGQRGTTNEKLFF.

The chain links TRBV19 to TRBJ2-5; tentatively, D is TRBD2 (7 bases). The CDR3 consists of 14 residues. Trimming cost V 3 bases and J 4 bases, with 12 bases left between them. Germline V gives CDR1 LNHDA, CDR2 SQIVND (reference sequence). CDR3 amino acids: CASSITGGGETQYF. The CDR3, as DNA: TGTGCCAGTAGTATTACGGGGGGCGGAGAGACCCAGTACTTC.

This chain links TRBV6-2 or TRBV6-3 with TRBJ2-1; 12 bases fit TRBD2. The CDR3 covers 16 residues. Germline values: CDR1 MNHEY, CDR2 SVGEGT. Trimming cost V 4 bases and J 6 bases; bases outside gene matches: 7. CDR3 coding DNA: TGTGCCAGCAGTTCCGGGACTAGCGGGCGGGGCAATGAGCAGTTCTTC. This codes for CASSSGTSGRGNEQFF.

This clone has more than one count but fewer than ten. In DNA form, the CDR3 reads TGTGCCAGCTCACCCAGGCCAGGCACCGAAAAACTGTTTTTT. Translation gives CASSPRPGTEKLFF. The V gene is TRBV18, the J gene TRBJ1-4, with D hard to call. The CDR3 has 14 residues. Germline CDR1 is KGHSH and CDR2 is LQKENI. The V end was cut by 3 bases, the J end by 8 bases, with 13 bases between.

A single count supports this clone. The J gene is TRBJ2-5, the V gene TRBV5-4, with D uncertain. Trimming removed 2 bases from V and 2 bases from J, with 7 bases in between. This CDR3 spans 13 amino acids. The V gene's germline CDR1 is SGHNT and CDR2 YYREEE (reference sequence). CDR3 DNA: TGTGCCAGCAGCTTACCAGTTCAAGAGACCCAGTACTTC. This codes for CASSLPVQETQYF.

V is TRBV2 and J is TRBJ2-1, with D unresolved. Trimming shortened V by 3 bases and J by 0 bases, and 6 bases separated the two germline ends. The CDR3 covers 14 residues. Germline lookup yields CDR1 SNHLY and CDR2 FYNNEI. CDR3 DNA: TGTGCCAGCAGTGACTCTTACTCCTACAATGAGCAGTTCTTC. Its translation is CASSDSYSYNEQFF.

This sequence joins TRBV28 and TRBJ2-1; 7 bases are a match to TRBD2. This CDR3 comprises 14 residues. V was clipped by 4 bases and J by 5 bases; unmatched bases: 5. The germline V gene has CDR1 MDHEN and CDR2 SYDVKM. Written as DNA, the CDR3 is TGTGCCAGCAGTTCTAGCGGTCTAGACAATGAGCAGTTCTTC. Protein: CASSSSGLDNEQFF.

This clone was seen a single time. The CDR3 DNA sequence: TGTGCCAGCGTTATGTTCCCTGGAAACACCATATATTTT. Translation gives CASVMFPGNTIYF. This chain connects TRBV28 to TRBJ1-3; no clear D gene. The germline V gene encodes CDR1 MDHEN and CDR2 SYDVKM. Deletions cut 8 bases from V and 2 bases from J, with 10 bases between. The CDR3 runs 13 residues.

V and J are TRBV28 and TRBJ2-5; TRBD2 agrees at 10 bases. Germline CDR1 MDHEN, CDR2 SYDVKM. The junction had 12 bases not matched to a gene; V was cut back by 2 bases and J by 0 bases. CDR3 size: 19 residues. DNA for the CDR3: TGTGCCAGCAGTTTAGGACAGGGACTAGCGAGCCGGTACCAAGAGACCCAGTACTTC. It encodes CASSLGQGLASRYQETQYF.

CDR3: CASSPRTGGTARVGELFF. DNA for the CDR3: TGTGCCAGTAGTCCAAGGACAGGGGGCACGGCTAGGGTCGGGGAGCTGTTTTTT. The chain is built from TRBV19 and TRBJ2-2, with 11 bases fitting TRBD1. V gave up 5 bases and J gave up 7 bases; unmatched junction bases: 15. The CDR3 has 18 amino acids. Germline CDR1 LNHDA, CDR2 SQIVND (reference sequence). The full variable domain, completed using reference TRBV19 and TRBJ2-2, is DGGITQSPKYLFRKEGQNVTLSCEQNLNHDAMYWYRQDPGQGLRLIYYSQIVNDFQKGDIAEGYSVSREKKESFPLTVTSAQKNPTAFYLCASSPRTGGTARVGELFFGEGSRLTVL.

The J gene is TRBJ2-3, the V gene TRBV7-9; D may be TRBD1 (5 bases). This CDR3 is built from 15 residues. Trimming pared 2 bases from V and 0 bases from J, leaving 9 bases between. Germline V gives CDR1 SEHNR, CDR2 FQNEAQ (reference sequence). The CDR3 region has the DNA TGTGCCAGCAGCTTACAGGGAACTAGCACAGATACGCAGTATTTT. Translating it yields CASSLQGTSTDTQYF. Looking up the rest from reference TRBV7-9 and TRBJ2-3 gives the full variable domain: DTGVSQNPRHKITKRGQNVTFRCDPISEHNRLYWYRQTLGQGPEFLTYFQNEAQLEKSRLLSDRFSAERPKGSFSTLEIQRTEQGDSAMYLCASSLQGTSTDTQYFGPGTRLTVL.

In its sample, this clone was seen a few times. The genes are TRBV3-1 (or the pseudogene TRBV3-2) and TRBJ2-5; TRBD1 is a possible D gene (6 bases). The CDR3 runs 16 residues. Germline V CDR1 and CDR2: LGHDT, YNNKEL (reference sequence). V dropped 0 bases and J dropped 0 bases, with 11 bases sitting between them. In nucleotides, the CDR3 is TGTGCCAGCAGCCAAGATGTGACAGGCAACCAAGAGACCCAGTACTTC. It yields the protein CASSQDVTGNQETQYF.